The present T cell receptor (beta chain) was sequenced within a study of cytomegalovirus exposure and HLA in healthy donors. Sequenced by immunoSEQ multiplex PCR; TCRdb stores in-frame clones only, minus some. In the table there are around 150,000 clones, about 88% of which are singletons. The donors were members of the validation cohort comprising some 120 subjects, separate from the roughly 700-subject first cohort. Material for sequencing was PBMCs. This receptor was identified in a woman aged 18-29 years in good health and CMV-seronegative.

CDR3 region: CASSPSSPSTDTQYF. CDR3 nucleotides: TGTGCCAGCTCACCTTCTAGTCCTAGCACAGATACGCAGTATTTT. The chain joins TRBV18 to TRBJ2-3, with D unclear. Trimming removed 3 bases at V and 0 bases at J, with 10 bases between. The CDR3 is 15 residues long. Germline CDR1 is KGHSH and CDR2 is LQKENI.